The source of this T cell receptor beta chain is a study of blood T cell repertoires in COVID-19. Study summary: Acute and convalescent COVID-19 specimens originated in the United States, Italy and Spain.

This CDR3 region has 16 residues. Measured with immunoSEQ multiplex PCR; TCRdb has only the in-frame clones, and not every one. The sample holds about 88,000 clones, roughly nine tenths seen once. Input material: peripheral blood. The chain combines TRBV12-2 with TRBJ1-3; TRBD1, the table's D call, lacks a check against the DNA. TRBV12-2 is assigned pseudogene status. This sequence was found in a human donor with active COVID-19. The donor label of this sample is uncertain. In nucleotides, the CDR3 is TGTGCAAGTCGCTTAACCCTCCCACACTCTGGAAACACCATATATTTT. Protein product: CASRLTLPHSGNTIYF.